Following are 18 T cell receptor beta chains from one sample sequenced in a study of T cells after yellow fever vaccination. TCRdb ran MiXCR on the 5' RACE reads and lists one entry per CDR3 protein. Of about 69,000 distinct CDR3 sequences listed, 5% to 6.5% are singletons. Source: CD4+ T cells sorted from PBMCs, taken around 16 days after the first yellow fever vaccination. The source of these receptors is a man aged 18 to 35 who received the YFV17D yellow fever vaccine.

In this sample, this clonotype turned up many times. The chain carries TRBV9 and TRBJ1-2, with D tentatively TRBD1 (5 bases). Trimming removed 0 bases from V and 4 bases from J, with 13 bases in between. The CDR3 contains 15 residues. The germline gives CDR1 SGDLS, CDR2 YYNGEE. Here the CDR3 DNA reads TGTGCCAGCAGCGTAGGGGGCCCGAGGGGCTATGGCTACACCTTC. Translation: CASSVGGPRGYGYTF.

This clonotype was picked up many times. The chain combines TRBV7-8 with TRBJ2-5; the match to TRBD2 covers 8 bases. CDR3 length: 13 amino acids. The J segment lost 5 bases and the V segment lost 1 base, leaving 0 bases of the junction unmatched. Per the germline V gene, CDR1 is SGHVS and CDR2 is FQNEAQ. The CDR3 region is CASSLGLAETQYF. DNA for the CDR3: TGTGCCAGCAGCTTAGGACTAGCGGAGACCCAGTACTTC.

At least ten counts were recorded for this clonotype. The genes are TRBV12-3 or TRBV12-4 and TRBJ1-6; D is uncertain. Trimming took 10 bases from V and 10 from J, leaving 14 bases between them. The CDR3 contains 12 residues. The CDR3 bases are TGTGCCACCTCCCAAGGCAAGTCACCCCTCCACTTT. This encodes CATSQGKSPLHF.

This clonotype was counted ten times or more. The chain joins TRBV5-1 to TRBJ2-7, with D perhaps matching TRBD1 (6 bases). Germline-derived CDR1 and CDR2 are SGHRS and YFSETQ. The CDR3 consists of 15 residues. The V end lost 3 bases, the J end lost 4 bases, and 17 bases lay between the germline ends. The CDR3 spells CASSYISGTRYEQYF. For the CDR3, the DNA is TGCGCCAGCAGCTATATCTCGGGGACACGGTACGAGCAGTACTTC.

This clonotype was detected many times. V usage is TRBV5-1 and J usage is TRBJ1-2; D unresolved. V lost 4 bases, J lost 2 bases, and 9 bases lay in between. The V gene's germline CDR1 is SGHRS and CDR2 YFSETQ. This CDR3 comprises 13 residues. CDR3 protein: CASSLGSNYGYTF. In nucleotides, the CDR3 is TGCGCCAGCAGCCTCGGGTCGAACTATGGCTACACCTTC.

This clonotype was recorded at least ten times. The CDR3 is CASSLSGGDNQPQHF. The CDR3 coding sequence is TGTGCCAGCAGTTTATCGGGGGGAGACAATCAGCCCCAGCATTTT. The chain employs TRBV12-3 or TRBV12-4 and TRBJ1-5; TRBD1 is a possible D gene (5 bases). This CDR3 has 15 amino acids. Trimming removed 2 bases at V and 3 bases at J, with 11 bases between.

V is TRBV5-1 and J is TRBJ2-7, with 10 bases lining up with TRBD1. CDR3 size: 16 residues. The germline V gene has CDR1 SGHRS and CDR2 YFSETQ. J gave up 4 bases and V 4 bases, and 11 bases lay outside the gene matches. The CDR3 spells CASSREPGQGLYEQYF. The CDR3 nucleotides are TGCGCCAGCAGCCGAGAGCCGGGACAGGGGCTGTACGAGCAGTACTTC.

The table lists this clonotype with many counts. This chain uses TRBV12-3 or TRBV12-4 with TRBJ1-5, with TRBD1 as a possible D gene (6 bases). The length of the CDR3 is 13 residues. V was pared by 3 bases and J by 4 bases, with 7 bases between. The CDR3 coding sequence is TGTGCCAGCAGTTTGAGGGGGAATCAGCCCCAGCATTTT. Its protein is CASSLRGNQPQHF.

This clonotype came up many times. The chain carries TRBV20-1 and TRBJ2-1; TRBD2 matches at 10 bases. J was trimmed by 6 bases and V by 0 bases; bases with no gene match: 5. The CDR3 is 15 amino acids. Germline V CDR1 and CDR2: DFQATT, SNEGSKA (reference sequence). Here the CDR3 DNA reads TGCAGTGCTAGAGATCCGAGCGGGGGGGCCAATGAGCAGTTCTTC. Amino acids: CSARDPSGGANEQFF.

This clonotype was seen at least ten times. The chain joins TRBV7-9 to TRBJ2-5; maybe TRBD2 (6 bases). Germline V gene lookup returns CDR1 SEHNR and CDR2 FQNEAQ (reference sequence). With 5 bases removed from V and 2 bases from J, the gap between germline ends came to 15 bases. The CDR3 sequence is 15 residues long. Here the CDR3 reads CASSTPSGTQETQYF. CDR3 coding DNA: TGTGCCAGCAGCACACCATCCGGGACTCAAGAGACCCAGTACTTC.

This clonotype was observed many times. This rearrangement joins TRBV7-2 to TRBJ2-2; D is perhaps TRBD1 (6 bases). The germline CDR1 and CDR2 sequences are SGHTA and FQGNSA. The ends were cut back, 6 bases at V and 4 bases at J, with 9 bases in the middle. The CDR3 runs 13 residues. The CDR3 DNA is TGTGCCAGCAGGGCAGGGGTCACCGGGGAGCTGTTTTTT. Translated: CASRAGVTGELFF.

This clonotype was observed at least ten times. This chain uses TRBV7-2 with TRBJ2-5; possible D gene TRBD1, 6 bases. The CDR3 has 14 amino acids. Germline lookup yields CDR1 SGHTA and CDR2 FQGNSA. Trimming removed 8 bases from V and 1 base from J, with 14 bases in between. The CDR3 reads CASSLQGSQETQYF. CDR3 nucleotides: TGTGCCAGCTCACTTCAGGGGAGCCAAGAGACCCAGTACTTC. The full variable domain, completed using reference TRBV7-2 and TRBJ2-5, is GAGVSQSPSNKVTEKGKDVELRCDPISGHTALYWYRQSLGQGLEFLIYFQGNSAPDKSGLPSDRFSAERTGGSVSTLTIQRTQQEDSAVYLCASSLQGSQETQYFGPGTRLLVL.

This clonotype was recorded many times. V usage is TRBV2 and J usage is TRBJ2-5, with unresolved D. V shed 7 bases and J shed 3 bases, with 6 bases lying between them. This CDR3 is built from 11 residues. The germline V gene encodes CDR1 SNHLY and CDR2 FYNNEI. The CDR3 sequence: CASTLKETQYF. CDR3 nucleotides: TGTGCCAGCACGCTGAAAGAGACCCAGTACTTC.

This clonotype was recorded at least ten times. This rearrangement joins TRBV5-1 to TRBJ1-3; no reliable D call. Germline values: CDR1 SGHRS, CDR2 YFSETQ. V lost 4 bases to trimming and J lost 0 bases, with 17 bases between them. This CDR3 has 17 residues. The CDR3 coding sequence is TGCGCCAGCAGCCCCGACCGACAAGGCGACTCTGGAAACACCATATATTTT. Its protein product is CASSPDRQGDSGNTIYF.

This clonotype was observed at least ten times. This chain joins TRBV20-1 and TRBJ1-4; D may be TRBD1 (6 bases). The CDR3 spans 14 residues. CDR1 is DFQATT, CDR2 SNEGSKA, per germline (reference sequence). V lost 1 base and J 8 bases, leaving 14 bases between the germline ends. Here the CDR3 reads CSARAGGQAEKLFF. The CDR3 region has the DNA TGCAGTGCTAGAGCTGGGGGGCAGGCGGAAAAACTGTTTTTT.

Ten or more counts support this clonotype. The chain employs TRBV6-1 and TRBJ2-3; TRBD1 matches 9 bases. The V and J ends lost 5 bases and 6 bases, in that order; junction bases with no gene match: 6. CDR3 size: 14 residues. CDR1 and CDR2 from the germline V gene are MNHNS and SASEGT. The CDR3 coding sequence is TGTGCCAGCAGTCGCACAGGGGGCGTCGATACGCAGTATTTT. Its translation is CASSRTGGVDTQYF.

This clonotype has a count of ten or more. The CDR3 loop is CASSPEVVSGEETQYF. The DNA of the CDR3 is TGCGCCAGCAGCCCCGAGGTAGTGTCGGGGGAAGAGACCCAGTACTTC. The chain links TRBV5-1 to TRBJ2-5; D might be TRBD2 (6 bases). V was pared by 4 bases and J by 3 bases, with 19 bases between. Germline V lookup: CDR1 SGHRS, CDR2 YFSETQ. The CDR3 has 16 amino acids.

This clonotype was detected ten times or more. This chain links TRBV6-2 or TRBV6-3 with TRBJ1-5; weak D call: TRBD1 (5 bases). Germline lookup yields CDR1 MNHEY and CDR2 SVGEGT. V shed 5 bases and J shed 5 bases, with 10 bases lying between them. The CDR3 spans 13 residues. This chain's CDR3 is CASSEGRDQPQHF. The CDR3 DNA is TGTGCCAGCAGTGAGGGACGGGATCAGCCCCAGCATTTT.